Detailed here is one T cell receptor (beta chain). TCRdb re-clonotyped the PCR reads via MiXCR. The sample has 14,000 or so clones, about 35% seen once. This sample was taken from a study of metastatic and nonmetastatic thyroid tumors. Patients had received no treatment of any kind before thyroid surgery. The CDR3 is 12 residues long. Germline V gene lookup returns CDR1 DFQATT and CDR2 SNEGSKA (reference sequence). Trimming removed 7 bases from V and 5 bases from J, with 14 bases in between. The TCR originated in a male donor with papillary thyroid cancer or a benign thyroid nodule (not recorded which). Some clones in this sample may be carry-over from other donors' samples. The chain combines TRBV20-1 with TRBJ2-5; a possible D gene is TRBD2 (5 bases). Sequencing used tumor tissue. CDR3 sequence (DNA): TGCAGTGGGTCCGAGACGGGGGAGACCCAGTACTTC. It translates to CSGSETGETQYF.